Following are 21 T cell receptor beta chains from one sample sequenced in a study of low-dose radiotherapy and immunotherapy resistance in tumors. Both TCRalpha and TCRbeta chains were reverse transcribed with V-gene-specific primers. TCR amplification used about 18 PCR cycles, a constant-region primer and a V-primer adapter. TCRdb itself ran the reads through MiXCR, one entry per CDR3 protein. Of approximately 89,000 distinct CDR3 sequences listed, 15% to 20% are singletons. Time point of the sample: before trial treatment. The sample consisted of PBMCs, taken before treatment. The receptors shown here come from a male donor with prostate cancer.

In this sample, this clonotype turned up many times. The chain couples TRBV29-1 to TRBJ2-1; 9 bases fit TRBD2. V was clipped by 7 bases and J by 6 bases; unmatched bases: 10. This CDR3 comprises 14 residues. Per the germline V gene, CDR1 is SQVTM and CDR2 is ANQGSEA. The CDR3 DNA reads TGCAGCGGAAGGCGGGGGGGCGAAACCAATGAGCAGTTCTTC. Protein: CSGRRGGETNEQFF.

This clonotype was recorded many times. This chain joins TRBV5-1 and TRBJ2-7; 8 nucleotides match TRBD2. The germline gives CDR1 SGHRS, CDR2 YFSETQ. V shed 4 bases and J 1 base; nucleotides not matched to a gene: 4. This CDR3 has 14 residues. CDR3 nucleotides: TGCGCCAGCAGCGAAGGGACTAGTTCCTACGAGCAGTACTTC. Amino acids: CASSEGTSSYEQYF. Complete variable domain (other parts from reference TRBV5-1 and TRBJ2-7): KAGVTQTPRYLIKTRGQQVTLSCSPISGHRSVSWYQQTPGQGLQFLFEYFSETQRNKGNFPGRFSGRQFSNSRSEMNVSTLELGDSALYLCASSEGTSSYEQYFGPGTRLTVT.

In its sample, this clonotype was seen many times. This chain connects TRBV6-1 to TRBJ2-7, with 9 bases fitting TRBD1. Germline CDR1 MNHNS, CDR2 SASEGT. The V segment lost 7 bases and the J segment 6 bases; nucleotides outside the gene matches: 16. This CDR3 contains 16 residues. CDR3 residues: CASMTVVGQGASEQYF. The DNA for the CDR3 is TGTGCCAGCATGACGGTTGTGGGACAGGGAGCGAGCGAGCAGTACTTC.

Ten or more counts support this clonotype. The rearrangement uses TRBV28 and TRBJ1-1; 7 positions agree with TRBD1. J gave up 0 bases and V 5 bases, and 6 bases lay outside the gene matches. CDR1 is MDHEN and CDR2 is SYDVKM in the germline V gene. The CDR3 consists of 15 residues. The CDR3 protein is CASSRRQGMNTEAFF. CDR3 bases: TGTGCCAGCAGTCGACGACAGGGAATGAACACTGAAGCTTTCTTT.

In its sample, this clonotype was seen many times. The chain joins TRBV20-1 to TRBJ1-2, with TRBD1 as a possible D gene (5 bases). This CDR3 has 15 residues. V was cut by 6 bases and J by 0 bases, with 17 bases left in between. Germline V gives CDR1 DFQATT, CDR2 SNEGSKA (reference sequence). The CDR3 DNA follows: TGCAGTGCCCCCTTGAGAGGGGAGGCTAACTATGGCTACACCTTC. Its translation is CSAPLRGEANYGYTF.

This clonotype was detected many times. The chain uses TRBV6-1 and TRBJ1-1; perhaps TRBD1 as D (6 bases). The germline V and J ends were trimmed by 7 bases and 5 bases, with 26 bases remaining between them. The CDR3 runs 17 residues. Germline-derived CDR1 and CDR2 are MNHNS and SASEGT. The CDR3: CASILIPRGPGRTEAFF. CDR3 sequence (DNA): TGTGCCAGCATTCTCATCCCCCGGGGGCCAGGGAGAACTGAAGCTTTCTTT.

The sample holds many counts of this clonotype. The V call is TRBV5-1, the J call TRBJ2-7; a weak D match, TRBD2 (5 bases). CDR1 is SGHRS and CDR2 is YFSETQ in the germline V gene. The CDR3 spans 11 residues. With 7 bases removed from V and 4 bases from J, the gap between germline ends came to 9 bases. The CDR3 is CASGLGYEQYF. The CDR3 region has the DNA TGCGCCAGCGGACTCGGATACGAGCAGTACTTC.

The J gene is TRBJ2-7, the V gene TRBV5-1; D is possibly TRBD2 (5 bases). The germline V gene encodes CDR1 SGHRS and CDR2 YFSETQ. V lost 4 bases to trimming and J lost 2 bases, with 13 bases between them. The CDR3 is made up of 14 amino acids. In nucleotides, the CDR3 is TGCGCCAGCAGCGGTGCCCCGGGGACCTACGAGCAGTACTTC. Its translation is CASSGAPGTYEQYF.

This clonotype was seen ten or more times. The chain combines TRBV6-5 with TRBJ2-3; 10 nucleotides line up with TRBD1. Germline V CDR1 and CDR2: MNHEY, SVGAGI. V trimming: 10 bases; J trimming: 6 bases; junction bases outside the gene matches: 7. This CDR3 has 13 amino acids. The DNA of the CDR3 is TGTGCCATCCGACAGGGGGCGGGGGATACGCAGTATTTT. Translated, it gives CAIRQGAGDTQYF.

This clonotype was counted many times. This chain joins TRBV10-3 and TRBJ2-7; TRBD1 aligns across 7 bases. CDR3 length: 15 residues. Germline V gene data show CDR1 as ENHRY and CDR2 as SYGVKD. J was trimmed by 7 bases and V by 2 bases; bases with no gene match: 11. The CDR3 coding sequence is TGTGCCATCAGTGAGAGCCTAAAGGGGGCGGGTGAGCAGTACTTC. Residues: CAISESLKGAGEQYF.

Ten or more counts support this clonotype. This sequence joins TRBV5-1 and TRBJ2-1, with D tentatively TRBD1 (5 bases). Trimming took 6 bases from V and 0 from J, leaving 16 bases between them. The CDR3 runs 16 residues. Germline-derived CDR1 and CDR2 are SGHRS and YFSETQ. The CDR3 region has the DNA TGCGCCAGCATGAGAGAAGGGGCGAGCTCCTACAATGAGCAGTTCTTC. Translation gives CASMREGASSYNEQFF.

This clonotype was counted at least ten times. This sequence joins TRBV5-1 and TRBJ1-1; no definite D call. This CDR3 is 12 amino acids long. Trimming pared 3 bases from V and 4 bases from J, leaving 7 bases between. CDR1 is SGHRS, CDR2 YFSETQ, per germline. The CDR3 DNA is TGCGCCAGCAGCTCGAGTGGCACTGAAGCTTTCTTT. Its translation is CASSSSGTEAFF. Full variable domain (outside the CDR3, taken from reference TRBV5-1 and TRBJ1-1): KAGVTQTPRYLIKTRGQQVTLSCSPISGHRSVSWYQQTPGQGLQFLFEYFSETQRNKGNFPGRFSGRQFSNSRSEMNVSTLELGDSALYLCASSSSGTEAFFGQGTRLTVV.

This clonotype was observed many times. The CDR3 nucleotides are TGTGCCAGCTCACCGGACAGTGGAGATGGCTACACCTTC. Its translation: CASSPDSGDGYTF. The rearrangement joins TRBV18 to TRBJ1-2; tentatively, D is TRBD1 (6 bases). Germline CDR1 and CDR2: KGHSH and LQKENI. Deletions cut 3 bases from V and 6 bases from J, with 11 bases between. This CDR3 spans 13 amino acids.

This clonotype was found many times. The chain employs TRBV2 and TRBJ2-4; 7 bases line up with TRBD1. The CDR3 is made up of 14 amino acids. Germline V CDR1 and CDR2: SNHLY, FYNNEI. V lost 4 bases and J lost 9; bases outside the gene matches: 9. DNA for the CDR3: TGTGCCAGCAGTGCCGGGACAGAGTTTGGCATTCAGTACTTC. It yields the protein CASSAGTEFGIQYF.

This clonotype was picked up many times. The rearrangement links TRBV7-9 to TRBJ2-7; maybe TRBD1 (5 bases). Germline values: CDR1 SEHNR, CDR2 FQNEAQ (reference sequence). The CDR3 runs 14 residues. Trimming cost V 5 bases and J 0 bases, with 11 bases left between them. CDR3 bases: TGTGCCAGCAGCCTACGACAGAGCTCCTACGAGCAGTACTTC. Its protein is CASSLRQSSYEQYF.

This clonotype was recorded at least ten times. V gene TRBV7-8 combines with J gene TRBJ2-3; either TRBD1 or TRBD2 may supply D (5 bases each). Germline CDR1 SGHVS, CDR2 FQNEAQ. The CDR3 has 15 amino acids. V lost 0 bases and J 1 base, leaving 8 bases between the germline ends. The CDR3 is CASSLAWGRTDTQYF. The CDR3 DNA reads TGTGCCAGCAGCTTAGCCTGGGGACGCACAGATACGCAGTATTTT. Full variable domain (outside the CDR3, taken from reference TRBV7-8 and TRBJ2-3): GAGVSQSPRYKVAKRGQDVALRCDPISGHVSLFWYQQALGQGPEFLTYFQNEAQLDKSGLPSDRFFAERPEGSVSTLKIQRTQQEDSAVYLCASSLAWGRTDTQYFGPGTRLTVL.

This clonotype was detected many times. The CDR3 coding sequence is TGTGCCAGCAGTTTAGAGCCTGGGCGCACTGAAGCTTTCTTT. Translated, it gives CASSLEPGRTEAFF. The rearrangement uses TRBV6-2 or TRBV6-3 and TRBJ1-1; no reliable D call. CDR3 length: 14 residues. Between the trimmed V and J ends, which lost 4 bases and 4 bases, there was a span of 13 bases. CDR1 is MNHEY, CDR2 SVGEGT, per germline.

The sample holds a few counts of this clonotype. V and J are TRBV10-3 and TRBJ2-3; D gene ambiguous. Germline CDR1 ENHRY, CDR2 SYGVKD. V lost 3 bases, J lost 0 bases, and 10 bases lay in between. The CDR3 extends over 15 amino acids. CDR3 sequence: CAISEGRTSTDTQYF. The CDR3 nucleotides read TGTGCCATCAGTGAAGGCAGAACTAGCACAGATACGCAGTATTTT.

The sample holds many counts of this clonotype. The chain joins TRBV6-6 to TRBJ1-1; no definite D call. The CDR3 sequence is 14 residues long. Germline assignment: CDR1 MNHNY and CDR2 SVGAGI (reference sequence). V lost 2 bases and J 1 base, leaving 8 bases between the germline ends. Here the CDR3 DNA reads TGTGCCAGCAGTTACACCGGACGGAACACTGAAGCTTTCTTT. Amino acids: CASSYTGRNTEAFF.

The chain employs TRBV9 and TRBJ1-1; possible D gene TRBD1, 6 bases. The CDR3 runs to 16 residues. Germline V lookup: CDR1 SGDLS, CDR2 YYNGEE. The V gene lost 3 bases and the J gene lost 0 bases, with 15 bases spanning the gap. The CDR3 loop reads CASSETGIPLNTEAFF. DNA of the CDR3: TGTGCCAGCAGCGAAACAGGGATCCCCCTGAACACTGAAGCTTTCTTT.

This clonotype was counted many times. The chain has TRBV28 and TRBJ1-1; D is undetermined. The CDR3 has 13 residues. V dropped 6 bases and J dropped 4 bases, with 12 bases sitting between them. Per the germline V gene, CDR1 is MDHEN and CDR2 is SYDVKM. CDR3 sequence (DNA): TGTGCCAGCAGGGGAATCAACCCCACTGAAGCTTTCTTT. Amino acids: CASRGINPTEAFF.